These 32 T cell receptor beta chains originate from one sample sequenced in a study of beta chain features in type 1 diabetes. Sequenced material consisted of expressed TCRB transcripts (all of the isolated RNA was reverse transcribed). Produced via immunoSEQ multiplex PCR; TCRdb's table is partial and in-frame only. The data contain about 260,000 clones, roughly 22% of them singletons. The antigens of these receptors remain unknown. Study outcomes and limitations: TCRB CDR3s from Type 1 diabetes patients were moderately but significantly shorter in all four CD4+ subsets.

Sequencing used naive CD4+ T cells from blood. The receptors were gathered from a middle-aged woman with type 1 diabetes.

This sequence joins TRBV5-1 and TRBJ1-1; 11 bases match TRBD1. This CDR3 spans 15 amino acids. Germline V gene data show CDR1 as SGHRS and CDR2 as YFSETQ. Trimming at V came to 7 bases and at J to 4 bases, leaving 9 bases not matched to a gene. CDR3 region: CASRTGGLMGTEAFF. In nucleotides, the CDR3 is TGCGCCAGCCGGACAGGGGGCTTGATGGGCACTGAAGCTTTCTTT.

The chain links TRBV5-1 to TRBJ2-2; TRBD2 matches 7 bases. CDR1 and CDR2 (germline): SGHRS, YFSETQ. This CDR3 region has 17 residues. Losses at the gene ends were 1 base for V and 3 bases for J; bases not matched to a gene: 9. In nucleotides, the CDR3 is TGCGCCAGCAGCTTGACTAGCGTGACGGTAGACACCGGGGAGCTGTTTTTT. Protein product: CASSLTSVTVDTGELFF.

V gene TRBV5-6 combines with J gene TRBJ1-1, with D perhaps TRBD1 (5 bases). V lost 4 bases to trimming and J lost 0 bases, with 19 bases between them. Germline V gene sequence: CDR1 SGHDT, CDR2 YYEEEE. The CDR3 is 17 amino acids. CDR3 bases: TGTGCCAGCAGCCCGGGACTTCTGAGGGCCATGAACACTGAAGCTTTCTTT. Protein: CASSPGLLRAMNTEAFF.

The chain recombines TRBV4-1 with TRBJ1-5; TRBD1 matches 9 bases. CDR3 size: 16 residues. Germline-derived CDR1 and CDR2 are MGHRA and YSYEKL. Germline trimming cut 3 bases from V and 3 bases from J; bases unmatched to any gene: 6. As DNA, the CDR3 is TGCGCCAGCAGCCACTATGGGACAGGGTTCAATCAGCCCCAGCATTTT. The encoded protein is CASSHYGTGFNQPQHF.

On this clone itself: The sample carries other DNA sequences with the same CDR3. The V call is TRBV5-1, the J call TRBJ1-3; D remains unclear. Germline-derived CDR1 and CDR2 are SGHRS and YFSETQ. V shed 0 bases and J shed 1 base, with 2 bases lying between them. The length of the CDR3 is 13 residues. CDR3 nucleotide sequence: TGCGCCAGCAGCTTGGCGTCTGGAAACACCATATATTTT. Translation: CASSLASGNTIYF.

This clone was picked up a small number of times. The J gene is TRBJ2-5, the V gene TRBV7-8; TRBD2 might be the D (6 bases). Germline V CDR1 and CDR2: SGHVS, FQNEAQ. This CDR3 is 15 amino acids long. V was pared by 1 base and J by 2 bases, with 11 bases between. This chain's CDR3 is CASSLDLAGQETQYF. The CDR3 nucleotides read TGTGCCAGCAGCTTAGACCTGGCGGGACAAGAGACCCAGTACTTC.

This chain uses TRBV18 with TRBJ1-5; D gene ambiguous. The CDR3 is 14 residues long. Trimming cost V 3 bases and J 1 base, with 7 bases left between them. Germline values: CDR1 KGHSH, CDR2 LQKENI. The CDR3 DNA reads TGTGCCAGCTCACCCACGGTGAGCAATCAGCCCCAGCATTTT. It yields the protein CASSPTVSNQPQHF.

CDR3 residues: CATLAGNYNEQFF. CDR3 in DNA: TGTGCCACTCTAGCGGGAAATTACAATGAGCAGTTCTTC. The chain recombines TRBV2 with TRBJ2-1; 9 bases map to TRBD2. This CDR3 contains 13 residues. V trimming: 10 bases; J trimming: 4 bases; junction bases outside the gene matches: 5. Looked up from germline, CDR1 is SNHLY and CDR2 is FYNNEI.

CDR3 sequence reads: CASSMGLAGQNEQFF. The CDR3 bases are TGTGCCAGCAGCATGGGACTAGCGGGGCAGAATGAGCAGTTCTTC. V and J are TRBV21-1 and TRBJ2-1; the table's TRBD2 call for D was not verified on the DNA. TRBV21-1 constitutes a pseudogene. CDR3 length: 15 amino acids.

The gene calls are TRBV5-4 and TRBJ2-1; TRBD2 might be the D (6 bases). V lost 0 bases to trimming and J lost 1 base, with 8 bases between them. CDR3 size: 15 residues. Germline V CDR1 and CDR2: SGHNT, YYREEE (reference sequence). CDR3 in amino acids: CASSLAGASYNEQFF. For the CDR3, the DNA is TGTGCCAGCAGCTTGGCGGGAGCGTCCTACAATGAGCAGTTCTTC.

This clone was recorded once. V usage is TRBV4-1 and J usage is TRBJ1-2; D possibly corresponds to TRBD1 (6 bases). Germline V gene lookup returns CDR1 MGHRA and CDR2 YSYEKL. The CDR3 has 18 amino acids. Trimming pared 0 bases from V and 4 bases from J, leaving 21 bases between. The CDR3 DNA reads TGCGCCAGCAGCCAAGACGGCAGGGGCCGCCCTACCCTCTATGGCTACACCTTC. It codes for CASSQDGRGRPTLYGYTF.

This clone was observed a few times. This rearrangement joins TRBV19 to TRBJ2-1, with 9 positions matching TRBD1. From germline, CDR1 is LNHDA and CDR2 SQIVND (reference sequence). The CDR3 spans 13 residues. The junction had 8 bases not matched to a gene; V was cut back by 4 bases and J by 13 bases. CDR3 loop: CASSTTRTGDQFF. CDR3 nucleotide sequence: TGTGCCAGTAGTACTACCCGGACAGGGGATCAGTTCTTC.

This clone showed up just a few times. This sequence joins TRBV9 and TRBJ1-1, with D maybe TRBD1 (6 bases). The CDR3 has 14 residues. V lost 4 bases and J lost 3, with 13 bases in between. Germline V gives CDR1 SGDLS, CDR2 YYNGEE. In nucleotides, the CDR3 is TGTGCCAGCAGCCCGACTGGACAGCACACTGAAGCTTTCTTT. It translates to CASSPTGQHTEAFF. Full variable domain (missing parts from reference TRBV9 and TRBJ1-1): DSGVTQTPKHLITATGQRVTLRCSPRSGDLSVYWYQQSLDQGLQFLIQYYNGEERAKGNILERFSAQQFPDLHSELNLSSLELGDSALYFCASSPTGQHTEAFFGQGTRLTVV.

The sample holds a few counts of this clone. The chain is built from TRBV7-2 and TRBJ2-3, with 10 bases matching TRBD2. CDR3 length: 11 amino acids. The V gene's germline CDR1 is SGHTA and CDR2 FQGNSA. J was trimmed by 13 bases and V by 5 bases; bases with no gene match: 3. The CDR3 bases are TGTGCCAGCAGCCCTCTAGCGGGAGAGTATTTT. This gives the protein CASSPLAGEYF.

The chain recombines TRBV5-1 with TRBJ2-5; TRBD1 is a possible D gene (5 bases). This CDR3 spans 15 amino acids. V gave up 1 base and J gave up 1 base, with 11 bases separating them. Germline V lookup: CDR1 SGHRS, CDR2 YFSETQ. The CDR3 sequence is CASSLSSTAQETQYF. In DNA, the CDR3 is TGCGCCAGCAGCTTGAGTTCGACAGCCCAAGAGACCCAGTACTTC.

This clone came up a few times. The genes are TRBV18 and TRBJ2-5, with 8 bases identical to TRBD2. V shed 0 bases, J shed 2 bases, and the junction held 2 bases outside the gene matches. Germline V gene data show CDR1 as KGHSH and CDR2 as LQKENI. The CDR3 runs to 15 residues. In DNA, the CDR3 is TGTGCCAGCTCACCACCCCAGCGGGGGCAAGAGACCCAGTACTTC. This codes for CASSPPQRGQETQYF. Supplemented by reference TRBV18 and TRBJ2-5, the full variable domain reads NAGVMQNPRHLVRRRGQEARLRCSPMKGHSHVYWYRQLPEEGLKFMVYLQKENIIDESGMPKERFSAEFPKEGPSILRIQQVVRGDSAAYFCASSPPQRGQETQYFGPGTRLLVL.

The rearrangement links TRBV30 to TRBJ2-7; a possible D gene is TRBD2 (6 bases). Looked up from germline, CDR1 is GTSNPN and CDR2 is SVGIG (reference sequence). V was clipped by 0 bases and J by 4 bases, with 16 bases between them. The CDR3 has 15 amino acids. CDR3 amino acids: CAWSVQSAGGYEQYF. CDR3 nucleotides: TGTGCCTGGAGTGTACAGTCGGCAGGAGGGTACGAGCAGTACTTC.

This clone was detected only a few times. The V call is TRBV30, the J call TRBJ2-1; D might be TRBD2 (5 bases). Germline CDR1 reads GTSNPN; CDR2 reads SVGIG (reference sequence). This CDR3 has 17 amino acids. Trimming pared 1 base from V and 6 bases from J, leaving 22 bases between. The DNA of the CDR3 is TGTGCCTGGAGTGAGGCGGCGGGCGCCTATATCCTCAATGAGCAGTTCTTC. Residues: CAWSEAAGAYILNEQFF.

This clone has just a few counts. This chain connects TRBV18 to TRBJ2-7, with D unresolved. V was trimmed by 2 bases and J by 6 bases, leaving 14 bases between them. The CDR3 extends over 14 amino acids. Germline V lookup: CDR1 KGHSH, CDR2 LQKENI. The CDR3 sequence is CASSPLERLGEQYF. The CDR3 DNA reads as TGTGCCAGCTCACCATTGGAGAGGCTGGGCGAGCAGTACTTC.

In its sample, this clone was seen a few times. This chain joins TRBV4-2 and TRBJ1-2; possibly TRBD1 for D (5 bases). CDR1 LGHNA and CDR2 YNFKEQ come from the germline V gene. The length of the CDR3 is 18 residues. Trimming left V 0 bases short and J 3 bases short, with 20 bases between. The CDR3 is CASSQDETWWGRDYGYTF. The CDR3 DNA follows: TGTGCCAGCAGCCAAGATGAGACATGGTGGGGCCGGGACTATGGCTACACCTTC.

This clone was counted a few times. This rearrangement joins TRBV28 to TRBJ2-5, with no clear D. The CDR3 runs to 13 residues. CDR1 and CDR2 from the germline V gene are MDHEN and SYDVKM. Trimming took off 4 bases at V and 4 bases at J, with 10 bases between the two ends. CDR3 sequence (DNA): TGTGCCAGCAGTTGGCTAGATGGAGAGACCCAGTACTTC. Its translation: CASSWLDGETQYF.

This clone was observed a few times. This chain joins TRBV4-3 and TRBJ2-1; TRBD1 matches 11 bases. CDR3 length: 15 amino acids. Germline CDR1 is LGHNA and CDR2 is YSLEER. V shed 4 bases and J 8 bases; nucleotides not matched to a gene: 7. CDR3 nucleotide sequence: TGCGCCAGCAGCCCCCGGGACAGGGGGATTGATGAGCAGTTCTTC. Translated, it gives CASSPRDRGIDEQFF.

CDR3 region: CASSTQGREPQHF. The DNA for the CDR3 is TGTGCCAGCAGTACACAGGGTAGAGAGCCCCAGCATTTT. The chain links TRBV6-6 to TRBJ1-5, with D tentatively TRBD1 (6 bases). CDR1 is MNHNY, CDR2 SVGAGI, per germline (reference sequence). This CDR3 is 13 amino acids long. V was trimmed by 5 bases and J by 8 bases, leaving 13 bases between them.

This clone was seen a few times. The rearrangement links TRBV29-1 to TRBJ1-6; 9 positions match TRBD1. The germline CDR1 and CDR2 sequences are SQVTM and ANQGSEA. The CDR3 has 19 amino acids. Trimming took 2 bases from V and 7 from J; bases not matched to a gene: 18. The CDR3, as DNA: TGCAGCGTTGAACCACTTACGGTCTTGGGACAGGGATGGAATTCACCCCTCCACTTT. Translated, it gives CSVEPLTVLGQGWNSPLHF.

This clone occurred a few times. CDR3 sequence reads: CASSPAPPGANVLTF. In nucleotides, the CDR3 is TGCGCCAGCAGCCCCGCGCCCCCTGGGGCCAACGTCCTGACTTTC. The V and J genes are TRBV5-1 and TRBJ2-6; no definite D call. The germline V and J ends were trimmed by 4 bases and 2 bases, with 10 bases remaining between them. Germline lookup yields CDR1 SGHRS and CDR2 YFSETQ. CDR3 length: 15 amino acids.

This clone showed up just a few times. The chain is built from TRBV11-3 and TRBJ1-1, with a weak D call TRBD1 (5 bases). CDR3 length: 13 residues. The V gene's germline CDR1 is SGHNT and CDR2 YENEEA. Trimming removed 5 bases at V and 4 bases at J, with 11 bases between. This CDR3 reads CASSQGFGTEAFF. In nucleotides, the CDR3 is TGTGCCAGCAGCCAGGGATTCGGCACTGAAGCTTTCTTT. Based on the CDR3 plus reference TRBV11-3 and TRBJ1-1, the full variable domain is EAGVVQSPRYKIIEKKQPVAFWCNPISGHNTLYWYLQNLGQGPELLIRYENEEAVDDSQLPKDRFSAERLKGVDSTLKIQPAELGDSAVYLCASSQGFGTEAFFGQGTRLTVV.

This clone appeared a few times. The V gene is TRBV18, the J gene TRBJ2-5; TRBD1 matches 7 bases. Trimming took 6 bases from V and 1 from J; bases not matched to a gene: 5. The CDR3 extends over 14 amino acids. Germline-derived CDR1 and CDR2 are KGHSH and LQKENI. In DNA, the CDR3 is TGTGCCAGCTCCTACGACAGGGTCCAAGAGACCCAGTACTTC. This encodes CASSYDRVQETQYF.

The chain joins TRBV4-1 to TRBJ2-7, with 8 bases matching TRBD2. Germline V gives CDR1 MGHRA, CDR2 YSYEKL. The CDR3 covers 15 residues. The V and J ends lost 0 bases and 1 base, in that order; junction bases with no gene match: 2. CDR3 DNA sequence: TGCGCCAGCAGCCAAGAGGGCGGGAGGTCCTACGAGCAGTACTTC. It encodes CASSQEGGRSYEQYF.

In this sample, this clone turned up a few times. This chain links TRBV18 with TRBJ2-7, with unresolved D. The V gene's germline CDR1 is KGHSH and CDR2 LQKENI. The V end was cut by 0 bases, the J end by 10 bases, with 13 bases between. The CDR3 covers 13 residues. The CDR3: CASSPPVVSLQYF. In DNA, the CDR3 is TGTGCCAGCTCACCACCCGTGGTTAGCCTTCAGTACTTC.

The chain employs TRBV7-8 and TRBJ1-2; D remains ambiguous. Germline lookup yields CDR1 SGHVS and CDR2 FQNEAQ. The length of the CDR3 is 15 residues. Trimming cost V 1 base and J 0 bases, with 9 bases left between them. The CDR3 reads CASSLVVDSNYGYTF. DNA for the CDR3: TGTGCCAGCAGCTTAGTGGTGGACTCTAACTATGGCTACACCTTC.

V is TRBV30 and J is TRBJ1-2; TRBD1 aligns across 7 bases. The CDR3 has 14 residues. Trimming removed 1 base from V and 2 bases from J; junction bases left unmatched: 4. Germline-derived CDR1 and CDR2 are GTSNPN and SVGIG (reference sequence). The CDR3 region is CAWSGETGNYGYTF. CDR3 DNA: TGTGCCTGGAGTGGCGAGACAGGGAACTATGGCTACACCTTC.

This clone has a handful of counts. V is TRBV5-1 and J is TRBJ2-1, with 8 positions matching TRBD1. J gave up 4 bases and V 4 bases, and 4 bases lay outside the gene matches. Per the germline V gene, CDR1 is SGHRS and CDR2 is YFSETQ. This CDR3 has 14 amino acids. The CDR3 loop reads CASSLTGDYNEQFF. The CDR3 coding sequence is TGCGCCAGCAGCCTGACAGGGGATTACAATGAGCAGTTCTTC.